This entry concerns a single T cell receptor (beta chain). The CDR3 has 14 amino acids. The V gene lost 5 bases and the J gene lost 5 bases, with 13 bases spanning the gap. From germline, CDR1 is SEHNR and CDR2 FQNEAQ (reference sequence). The record originates from a study of blood T cell repertoires in COVID-19. TCRdb's copy holds only in-frame clones and misses some; the assay was immunoSEQ multiplex PCR. The table records about 100,000 clones, 86% of them present only once. The origin of this receptor is a man older than 75 with acute or convalescent COVID-19. Sample: peripheral blood. The chain links TRBV7-9 to TRBJ1-3, with D hard to call. The chain's CDR3 is CASSQAPARNTIYF. CDR3 bases: TGTGCCAGCAGCCAGGCCCCGGCCCGAAACACCATATATTTT. Full variable domain (outside the CDR3, taken from reference TRBV7-9 and TRBJ1-3): DTGVSQNPRHKITKRGQNVTFRCDPISEHNRLYWYRQTLGQGPEFLTYFQNEAQLEKSRLLSDRFSAERPKGSFSTLEIQRTEQGDSAMYLCASSQAPARNTIYFGEGSWLTVV.